This TCR beta chain stems from a study of T cells in Graves' hyperthyroidism and ophthalmopathy. TCR beta CDR3 regions were amplified from RNA. HTBI primers were used for first-round RT-PCR of the TCR CDR3. TCRdb reprocessed the multiplex PCR reads with MiXCR, giving one entry per CDR3 protein. The table includes a few hundred thousand distinct CDR3 sequences, about half detected once. Germline V gives CDR1 SQVTM, CDR2 ANQGSEA. The CDR3 runs to 14 residues. J was trimmed by 3 bases and V by 6 bases; bases with no gene match: 5. V gene TRBV29-1 combines with J gene TRBJ2-7; 13 nucleotides agree with TRBD2. This TCR was recovered from a woman aged 18-35 years with Graves' hyperthyroidism. Sequences were obtained from peripheral blood or thyroid tissue (not recorded which). CDR3 amino acids: CSVQWTSGSYEQYF. CDR3 nucleotides: TGCAGCGTCCAATGGACTAGCGGGAGCTACGAGCAGTACTTC.